These 8 T cell receptor beta chains came from one sample sequenced in a study of CD8 T cells in Susac syndrome. Random hexamers were used to reverse transcribe an amount of roughly 0.45 to 1 ug RNA. A single record per CDR3 protein comes from TCRdb applying MiXCR to the immunoSEQ multiplex PCR reads. The sample shows roughly 150,000 distinct CDR3 sequences, roughly 94% of them seen only once. The material sequenced was CD8+ T cells from PBMCs. The receptors shown here come from a human donor with multiple sclerosis.

The chain is built from TRBV6-2 or TRBV6-3 and TRBJ2-7, with TRBD2 matching 12 bases. The V and J ends lost 0 bases and 3 bases, in that order; junction bases with no gene match: 3. There are 16 residues in the CDR3. Germline lookup yields CDR1 MNHEY and CDR2 SVGEGT. The CDR3 region has the DNA TGTGCCAGCAGTTACTCGAGGACTAGCGGGGACTACGAGCAGTACTTC. Protein product: CASSYSRTSGDYEQYF.

This chain links TRBV29-1 with TRBJ2-7; D is possibly TRBD1 or TRBD2 (6 bases each). The CDR3 spans 13 residues. Deletions cut 7 bases from V and 2 bases from J, with 15 bases between. Germline-derived CDR1 and CDR2 are SQVTM and ANQGSEA. The CDR3 here is CSAGVEGPYEQYF. CDR3 DNA: TGCAGCGCAGGGGTGGAGGGTCCCTACGAGCAGTACTTC.

This chain links TRBV6-5 with TRBJ2-7; 7 positions agree with TRBD1. This CDR3 contains 14 residues. Germline CDR1 MNHEY, CDR2 SVGAGI. V was pared by 2 bases and J by 1 base, with 2 bases of the junction left unmatched. The CDR3 DNA sequence: TGTGCCAGCAGTTACGGGACAGCTTCCTACGAGCAGTACTTC. Protein: CASSYGTASYEQYF.

The rearrangement joins TRBV2 to TRBJ1-1; perhaps TRBD1 as D (5 bases). The CDR3 has 14 residues. V lost 11 bases and J 5 bases, leaving 21 bases between the germline ends. Germline V gene sequence: CDR1 SNHLY, CDR2 FYNNEI. The CDR3 here is CAGRRGRGKTEAFF. The CDR3 nucleotides are TGTGCCGGCCGTAGGGGACGGGGGAAGACTGAAGCTTTCTTT.

The V call is TRBV27, the J call TRBJ2-7; 9 nucleotides line up with TRBD1. Germline V gene sequence: CDR1 MNHEY, CDR2 SMNVEV (reference sequence). V shed 5 bases, J shed 2 bases, and the junction held 10 bases outside the gene matches. This CDR3 region has 16 residues. This CDR3 is CASSLITGTGPYEQYF. The CDR3 region has the DNA TGTGCCAGCAGTCTAATAACCGGGACAGGGCCCTACGAGCAGTACTTC.

J is TRBJ1-4 and V is TRBV5-6; the D is unclear. The germline gives CDR1 SGHDT, CDR2 YYEEEE. Trimming cost V 3 bases and J 2 bases, with 8 bases left between them. The CDR3 length is 14 residues. The CDR3 region is CASSSERTNEKLFF. Here the CDR3 DNA reads TGTGCCAGCAGCTCGGAAAGGACTAATGAAAAACTGTTTTTT.

The chain joins TRBV12-5 to TRBJ2-1; D tentatively reads TRBD1 or TRBD2 (6 bases each). V lost 3 bases to trimming and J lost 8 bases, with 17 bases between them. CDR1 is LGHNT, CDR2 FRNRAP, per germline. CDR3 length: 15 amino acids. The CDR3 is CASGFGGGRLDEQFF. The DNA of the CDR3 is TGTGCTAGTGGTTTCGGAGGGGGGCGGTTGGATGAGCAGTTCTTC.

This chain links TRBV5-6 with TRBJ2-1; D is unresolved. In germline, CDR1 is SGHDT, CDR2 YYEEEE. The CDR3 totals 14 residues. With 0 bases removed from V and 4 bases from J, the gap between germline ends came to 8 bases. DNA of the CDR3: TGTGCCAGCAGCTTGGGTTCGAGGTACAATGAGCAGTTCTTC. Protein: CASSLGSRYNEQFF.